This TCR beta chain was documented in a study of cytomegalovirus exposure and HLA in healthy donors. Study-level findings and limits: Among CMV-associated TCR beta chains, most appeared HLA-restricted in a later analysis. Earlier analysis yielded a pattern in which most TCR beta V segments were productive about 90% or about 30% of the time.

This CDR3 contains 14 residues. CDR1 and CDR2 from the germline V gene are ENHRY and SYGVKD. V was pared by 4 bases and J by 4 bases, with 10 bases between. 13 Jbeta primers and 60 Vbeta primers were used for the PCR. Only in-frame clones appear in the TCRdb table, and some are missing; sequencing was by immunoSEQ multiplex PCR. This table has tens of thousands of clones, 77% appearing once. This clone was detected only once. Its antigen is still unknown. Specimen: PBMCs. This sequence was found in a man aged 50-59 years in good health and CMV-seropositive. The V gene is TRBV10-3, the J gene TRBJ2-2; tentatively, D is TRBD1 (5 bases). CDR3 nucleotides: TGTGCCATCAGTGCACAGGAGAGCACCGGGGAGCTGTTTTTT. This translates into CAISAQESTGELFF.